This TCR beta chain was sequenced in a study of T cells in localized non-small cell lung cancer. Findings and caveats of the study: It was uninvolved adjacent lung that showed the highest T cell clonality, exceeding tumor. Sequence data derive from only one tumor region, so heterogeneity remains possible.

As to this clone: What it binds is unknown.

Germline CDR1 is LGHNA and CDR2 is YSLEER. V was pared by 0 bases and J by 2 bases, with 13 bases between. This CDR3 contains 16 residues. This table comes from immunoSEQ multiplex PCR, and its TCRdb copy is limited to in-frame clones, with some not included. Altogether 50,000 to 75,000 clones are present, approximately 93% being singletons, with the ten largest covering about 20%. This specimen was peripheral blood, taken before any cancer treatment. The chain recombines TRBV4-3 with TRBJ1-1; D possibly corresponds to TRBD1 (6 bases). This TCR came from a man between 40 and 75 years old with stage I lung adenocarcinoma. The CDR3 nucleotides read TGCGCCAGCAGCCAAGAATGGGGACACCTAAACACTGAAGCTTTCTTT. Translated, it gives CASSQEWGHLNTEAFF.